This T cell receptor (beta chain) was found in a study of neurological immune-mediated disorders. General observations from the study: HTLV-1-associated myelopathy ranked highest for TCR clonal expansion and multiple sclerosis lowest, beneath healthy controls.

TCRdb analysed the 5' RACE reads with MiXCR anew, one entry per CDR3 protein. The table has roughly 100,000 distinct CDR3 sequences, 3.5% to 4% seen once; the top ten hold 5.5% to 6.5%. Unsorted libraries used 2 million PBMCs kept at -80 degrees C. This CDR3 comprises 16 residues. Trimming left V 3 bases short and J 3 bases short, with 18 bases between. Germline V gives CDR1 DFQATT, CDR2 SNEGSKA (reference sequence). There are many counts of this clonotype. The antigen is unknown. This clonotype was sampled from a woman aged 18-29 years with multiple sclerosis. Sequences were obtained from PBMCs. J is TRBJ1-5 and V is TRBV20-1; D gene uncertain. CDR3 loop: CSASEAFRGINQPQHF. CDR3 DNA sequence: TGCAGTGCTAGTGAGGCGTTCCGGGGTATCAATCAGCCCCAGCATTTT.